The rows below give T cell receptor beta chains drawn from one sample of a study of shared clonotypes between healthy human individuals. Profiled with immunoSEQ multiplex PCR; TCRdb holds only in-frame clones, not every one. In the table there are hundreds of thousands of clones, around 72% of which are singletons. The sample taken for sequencing was memory CD4+ T cells sorted from blood. These receptors all stem from a woman in her 30s in good health. Both conserved end residues are part of each CDR3. A D gene is named only where the DNA matches it firmly. Part of the rows lack a size; the others show once, few, many or a class for expanded clones.

v_gene	d_gene	j_gene	abundance	len	CDR3aa	CDR3nt
TRBV28	-	TRBJ2-4	-	15	CASSPKRQGGNIQYF	TGTGCCAGCAGCCCTAAACGCCAGGGTGGTAACATTCAGTACTTC
TRBV7-9	-	TRBJ2-7	-	15	CASSPFGSSHYEQYF	TGTGCCAGCAGCCCATTCGGTAGTAGTCACTACGAGCAGTACTTC
TRBV7-8	-	TRBJ1-2	-	15	CASSLVTEPDYGYTF	TGTGCCAGCAGCTTAGTCACAGAACCTGATTATGGCTACACCTTC
TRBV30	-	TRBJ1-5	few	15	CAWSVGGAINQPQHF	TGTGCCTGGAGTGTAGGAGGGGCCATTAATCAGCCCCAGCATTTT
TRBV5-1	-	TRBJ1-2	-	14	CASSLVGESYGYTF	TGCGCCAGCAGCTTGGTAGGGGAGTCCTATGGCTACACCTTC
TRBV30	TRBD1	TRBJ2-7	-	15	CAWSRGTGGSYEQYF	TGTGCCTGGAGTCGGGGGACAGGGGGTAGCTACGAGCAGTACTTC
TRBV29-1	-	TRBJ2-4	-	12	CSVEPPGNIQYF	TGCAGCGTTGAACCCCCAGGAAACATTCAGTACTTC
TRBV18	TRBD2	TRBJ2-3	-	16	CASSPGGAGVRDTQYF	TGTGCCAGCTCCCCCGGAGGGGCGGGAGTAAGAGATACGCAGTATTTT
TRBV27	TRBD1	TRBJ2-7	-	15	CASRVGQGARYEQYF	TGTGCCAGCAGGGTGGGACAGGGTGCCCGTTACGAGCAGTACTTC
TRBV18	TRBD1	TRBJ2-5	-	14	CASSPVGTGETQYF	TGTGCCAGCTCACCGGTAGGGACAGGAGAGACCCAGTACTTC
TRBV18	-	TRBJ1-1	-	14	CASSPLTENTEAFF	TGTGCCAGCTCACCGTTAACTGAAAACACTGAAGCTTTCTTT
TRBV9	TRBD1	TRBJ2-5	-	15	CASSVDTGAGETQYF	TGTGCCAGCAGCGTAGATACAGGGGCGGGAGAGACCCAGTACTTC
TRBV5-5	-	TRBJ1-1	-	12	CASSHRRTEAFF	TGTGCCAGCAGCCACCGACGGACGGAAGCTTTCTTT
TRBV15	TRBD2	TRBJ2-1	-	17	CATSSPGTSGRIGEQFF	TGTGCCACCAGCAGCCCAGGGACTAGCGGGAGGATAGGTGAGCAGTTCTTC
TRBV20-1	-	TRBJ2-3	-	11	CSAAYTDTQYF	TGCAGTGCGGCGTACACAGATACGCAGTATTTT
TRBV28	-	TRBJ2-3	-	13	CASSWGATDTQYF	TGTGCCAGCAGTTGGGGGGCCACAGATACGCAGTATTTT
TRBV4-1	TRBD2	TRBJ2-1	-	16	CASSQGRTSSYNEQFF	TGCGCCAGCAGCCAAGGAAGGACTAGCTCCTACAATGAGCAGTTCTTC
TRBV7-9	-	TRBJ2-7	-	15	CASSSSGRGSYEQYF	TGTGCCAGCAGCTCCTCCGGTCGAGGTTCCTACGAGCAGTACTTC
TRBV13	TRBD1	TRBJ2-2	few	14	CASRLKQGPGELFF	TGTGCCAGCAGGCTAAAACAGGGGCCCGGGGAGCTGTTTTTT
TRBV20-1	-	TRBJ1-1	-	11	CSGAGNTEAFF	TGCAGTGGGGCAGGGAACACTGAAGCTTTCTTT
TRBV6-6	-	TRBJ2-1	-	13	CASRIEGYNEQFF	TGTGCCAGCCGAATCGAGGGATACAATGAGCAGTTCTTC
TRBV5-1	-	TRBJ1-1	-	12	CASSLQNTEAFF	TGCGCCAGCAGCCTCCAGAACACTGAAGCTTTCTTT
TRBV19	-	TRBJ2-7	-	16	CASSTMTSSPSYEQYF	TGTGCCAGTAGTACCATGACTTCGTCCCCCTCCTACGAGCAGTACTTC
TRBV7-9	-	TRBJ2-5	-	15	CASSLVEGSKETQYF	TGTGCCAGCAGCTTAGTCGAAGGTAGCAAAGAGACCCAGTACTTC
TRBV19	TRBD1	TRBJ2-2	-	16	CASSPGTGIDTGELFF	TGTGCCAGTAGTCCCGGGACAGGGATCGACACCGGGGAGCTGTTTTTT
TRBV28	-	TRBJ2-1	-	15	CASSSTPRGKNEQFF	TGTGCCAGCAGTTCAACCCCACGGGGCAAAAATGAGCAGTTCTTC
TRBV28	-	TRBJ1-2	-	14	CASTPGTDNYGYTF	TGTGCCAGCACCCCCGGGACGGACAACTATGGCTACACCTTC
TRBV4-1	TRBD2	TRBJ2-7	-	17	CASSQPGGTRTFYEQYF	TGCGCCAGCAGCCAGCCCGGAGGGACTAGGACATTCTACGAGCAGTACTTC
TRBV4-1	TRBD2	TRBJ2-1	-	16	CASSHQLAGVRNEQFF	TGCGCCAGCAGCCACCAACTAGCGGGAGTCCGCAATGAGCAGTTCTTC
TRBV6-1	-	TRBJ1-5	-	15	CASSEDFRGYQPQHF	TGTGCCAGCAGTGAGGATTTCAGGGGATATCAGCCCCAGCATTTT
TRBV19	TRBD2	TRBJ2-4	-	16	CASSSRSGTSNHIQYF	TGTGCCAGTAGTTCCCGTTCCGGGACTAGTAACCACATTCAGTACTTC
TRBV19	TRBD1	TRBJ1-5	-	18	CASSYRGQGRPSNQPQHF	TGTGCCAGTAGTTATCGGGGACAGGGGAGGCCTAGCAATCAGCCCCAGCATTTT
TRBV27	TRBD1	TRBJ1-1	-	13	CASRADRVPEAFF	TGTGCCAGCAGAGCGGACAGGGTTCCTGAAGCTTTCTTT
TRBV5-4	TRBD2	TRBJ2-1	once	15	CASSAGLDPYNEQFF	TGTGCCAGCAGCGCGGGACTAGACCCGTACAATGAGCAGTTCTTC
TRBV10-3	-	TRBJ1-4	-	12	CAIAGPNEKLFF	TGTGCCATCGCCGGGCCGAATGAAAAACTGTTTTTT
TRBV2	TRBD1	TRBJ2-2	once	15	CASRAGGWGTGELFF	TGTGCCAGCAGAGCAGGGGGCTGGGGCACCGGGGAGCTGTTTTTT
TRBV2	-	TRBJ1-1	-	14	CASRSSSGATEAFF	TGTGCCAGCAGATCTAGTTCGGGCGCAACTGAAGCTTTCTTT
TRBV1	-	TRBJ2-2	-	17	CTSSHEICGGRTGELFF	TGCACCAGCAGCCACGAAATCTGCGGCGGACGCACCGGGGAGCTGTTTTTT
TRBV28	-	TRBJ1-2	-	12	CASSLLGYGYTF	TGTGCCAGCAGTTTATTAGGTTATGGCTACACCTTC
TRBV6-5	-	TRBJ2-5	-	15	CASTRRAGNRETQYF	TGTGCCAGCACCCGTCGCGCGGGGAACCGAGAGACCCAGTACTTC
TRBV5-1	TRBD2	TRBJ2-3	-	15	CASSLAGREGDTQYF	TGCGCCAGCAGCTTGGCGGGGAGGGAGGGAGATACGCAGTATTTT
TRBV4-1	TRBD1	TRBJ1-3	once	15	CASSTPTGKGNTIYF	TGCGCCAGCAGCACCCCGACAGGGAAGGGAAACACCATATATTTT
TRBV11-2	TRBD2	TRBJ2-7	many	15	CASSLASSGTYEQYF	TGTGCCAGCAGCTTAGCTTCTAGCGGGACCTACGAGCAGTACTTC
TRBV21-1	-	TRBJ1-4	few	15	CASSKPGQRQEKLFF	TGTGCCAGCAGCAAGCCGGGACAGCGGCAAGAAAAACTGTTTTTT
TRBV4-2	-	TRBJ1-5	-	14	CASSVDSNNQPQHF	TGTGCCAGCAGCGTGGACAGCAACAATCAGCCCCAGCATTTT
TRBV15	TRBD1	TRBJ1-1	-	16	CATSRGDRPMNTEAFF	TGTGCCACCAGCAGGGGGGACAGGCCCATGAACACTGAAGCTTTCTTT
TRBV7-9	TRBD2	TRBJ2-2	-	14	CASSSAGDAGELFF	TGTGCCAGCAGCTCGGCGGGAGACGCCGGGGAGCTGTTTTTT
TRBV27	-	TRBJ1-4	many	15	CASSLSKGRGEKLFF	TGTGCCAGCAGTTTATCTAAGGGACGAGGTGAAAAACTGTTTTTT
TRBV4-1	-	TRBJ2-1	-	16	CASTREGELLGNEQFF	TGCGCCAGCACCCGAGAGGGGGAACTTCTGGGCAATGAGCAGTTCTTC
TRBV5-1	-	TRBJ2-1	-	12	CASTGSYNEQFF	TGCGCCAGCACCGGCTCCTACAATGAGCAGTTCTTC
TRBV28	-	TRBJ2-7	few	13	CASSVQVPYEQYF	TGTGCCAGCAGTGTACAGGTACCCTACGAGCAGTACTTC
TRBV27	TRBD1	TRBJ2-5	few	13	CASGFQGEETQYF	TGTGCCAGCGGGTTTCAGGGGGAGGAGACCCAGTACTTC
TRBV30	-	TRBJ1-5	-	14	CAWGKANLEQPQHF	TGTGCCTGGGGGAAGGCAAATCTCGAGCAGCCCCAGCATTTT